This T cell receptor (beta chain) derives from a study of CD8 T cells in Susac syndrome. cDNA came from about 0.46 to 1 ug RNA primed by random hexamers. Amplification of TCR beta CDR3 across 54 Vbeta and 13 Jbeta was performed with immunoSEQ multiplex PCR. Each CDR3 protein gets one entry after TCRdb re-called the immunoSEQ multiplex PCR reads with MiXCR. The sample shows over 130,000 distinct CDR3 sequences, 85% to 95% of them seen only once. From blood CD8+ and CD4+ T cells, TCR beta sequences were generated. This TCR derives from a human donor with multiple sclerosis. The sample consisted of CD4+ T cells from PBMCs.

The CDR3 region is CSASGTSGLHEQYF. The CDR3 bases are TGCAGTGCTAGTGGGACTAGCGGGTTGCACGAGCAGTACTTC. The chain is built from TRBV20-1 and TRBJ2-7; 12 nucleotides agree with TRBD2. The CDR3 contains 14 residues. CDR1 is DFQATT and CDR2 is SNEGSKA in the germline V gene (reference sequence). Trimming cost V 3 bases and J 5 bases; bases outside gene matches: 5.